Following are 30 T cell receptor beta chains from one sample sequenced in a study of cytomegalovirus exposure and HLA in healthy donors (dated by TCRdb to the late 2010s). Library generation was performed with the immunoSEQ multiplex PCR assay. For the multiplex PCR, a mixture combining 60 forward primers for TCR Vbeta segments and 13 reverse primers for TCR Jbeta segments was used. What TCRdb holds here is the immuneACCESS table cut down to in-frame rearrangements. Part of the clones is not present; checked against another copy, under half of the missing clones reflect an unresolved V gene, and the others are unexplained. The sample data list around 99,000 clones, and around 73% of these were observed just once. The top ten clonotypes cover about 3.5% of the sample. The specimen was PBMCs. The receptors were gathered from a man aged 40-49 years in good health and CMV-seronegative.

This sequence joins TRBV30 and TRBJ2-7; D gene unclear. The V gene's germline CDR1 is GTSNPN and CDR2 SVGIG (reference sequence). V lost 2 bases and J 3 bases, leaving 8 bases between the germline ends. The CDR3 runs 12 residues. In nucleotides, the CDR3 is TGTGCCTGGAGTCCTAGTCTCTACGAGCAGTACTTC. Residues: CAWSPSLYEQYF.

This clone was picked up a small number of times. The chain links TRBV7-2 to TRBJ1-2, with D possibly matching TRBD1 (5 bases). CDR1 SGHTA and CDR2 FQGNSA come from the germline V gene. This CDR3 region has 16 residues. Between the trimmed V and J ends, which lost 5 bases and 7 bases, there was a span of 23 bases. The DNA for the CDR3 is TGTGCCAGCAGCAACCCTGGGCGGGGGGTTTCTGGTGGCTACACCTTC. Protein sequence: CASSNPGRGVSGGYTF.

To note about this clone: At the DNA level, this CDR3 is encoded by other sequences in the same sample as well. DNA of the CDR3: TGCGCCAGCAGCCTTGGACAGGGCAATGGCTACACCTTC. Protein sequence: CASSLGQGNGYTF. V and J are TRBV5-1 and TRBJ1-2, with 8 bases fitting TRBD1. The CDR3 runs 13 residues. With 4 bases clipped from V and 6 bases from J, the junction kept 5 bases outside the gene matches. CDR1 is SGHRS and CDR2 is YFSETQ in the germline V gene.

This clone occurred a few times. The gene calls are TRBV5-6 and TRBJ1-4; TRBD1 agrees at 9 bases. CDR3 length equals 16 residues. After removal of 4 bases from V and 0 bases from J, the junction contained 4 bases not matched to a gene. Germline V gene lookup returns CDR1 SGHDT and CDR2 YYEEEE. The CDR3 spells CASSPTGGTTNEKLFF. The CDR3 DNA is TGTGCCAGCAGCCCGACAGGGGGTACAACTAATGAAAAACTGTTTTTT.

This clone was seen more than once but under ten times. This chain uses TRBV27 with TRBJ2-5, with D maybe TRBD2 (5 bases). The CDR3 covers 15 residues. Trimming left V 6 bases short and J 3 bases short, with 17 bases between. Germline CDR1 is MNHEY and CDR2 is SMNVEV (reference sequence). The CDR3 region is CASRPLSGGKETQYF. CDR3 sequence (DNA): TGTGCCAGCAGGCCTTTGAGCGGAGGAAAAGAGACCCAGTACTTC.

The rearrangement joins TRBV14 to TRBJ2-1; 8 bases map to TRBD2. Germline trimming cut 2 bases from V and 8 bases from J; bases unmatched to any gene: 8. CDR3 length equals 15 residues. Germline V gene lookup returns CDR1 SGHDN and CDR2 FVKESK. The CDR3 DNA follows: TGTGCCAGCAGCCAACGCGGGGGGCTATTCGATGAGCAGTTCTTC. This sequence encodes CASSQRGGLFDEQFF.

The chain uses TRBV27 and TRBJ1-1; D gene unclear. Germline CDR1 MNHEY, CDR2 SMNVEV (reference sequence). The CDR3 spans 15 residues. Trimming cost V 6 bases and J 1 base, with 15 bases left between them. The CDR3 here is CASSLSRERNTEAFF. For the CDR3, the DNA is TGTGCCAGCAGCCTCTCTCGAGAGAGGAACACTGAAGCTTTCTTT.

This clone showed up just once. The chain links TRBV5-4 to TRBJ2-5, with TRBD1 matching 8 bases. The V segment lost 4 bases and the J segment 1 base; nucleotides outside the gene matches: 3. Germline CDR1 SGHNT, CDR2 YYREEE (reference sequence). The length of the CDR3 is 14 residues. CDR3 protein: CASSNGQGQETQYF. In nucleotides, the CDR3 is TGTGCCAGCAGCAACGGACAGGGCCAAGAGACCCAGTACTTC.

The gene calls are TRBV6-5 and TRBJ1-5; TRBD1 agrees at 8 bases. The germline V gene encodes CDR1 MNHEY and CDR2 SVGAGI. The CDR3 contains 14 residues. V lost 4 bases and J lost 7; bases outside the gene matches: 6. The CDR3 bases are TGTGCCAGCAGTTCCCAGGGGGCCGGGCAGCCCCAGCATTTT. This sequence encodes CASSSQGAGQPQHF.

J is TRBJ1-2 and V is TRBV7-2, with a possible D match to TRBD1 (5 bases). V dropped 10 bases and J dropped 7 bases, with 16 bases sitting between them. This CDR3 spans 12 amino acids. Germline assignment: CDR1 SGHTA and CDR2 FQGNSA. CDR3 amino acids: CATQGASAGYTF. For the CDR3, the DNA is TGTGCCACCCAAGGGGCGAGCGCTGGCTACACCTTC.

CDR3 amino acids: CATSRTGFLTGELFF. CDR3 sequence (DNA): TGTGCCACCAGCAGGACAGGGTTCTTAACCGGGGAGCTGTTTTTT. This rearrangement joins TRBV15 to TRBJ2-2, with TRBD1 matching 7 bases. Germline V CDR1 and CDR2: LNHNV, YYDKDF (reference sequence). J lost 5 bases, V lost 3 bases, and 6 bases had no gene match. This CDR3 spans 15 amino acids.

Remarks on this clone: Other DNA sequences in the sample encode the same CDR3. Here the CDR3 DNA reads TGTGCCAGCAGCTTTGGAGGCACAGATACGCAGTATTTT. Its translation: CASSFGGTDTQYF. The gene calls are TRBV7-9 and TRBJ2-3; D is unclear. The germline V and J ends were trimmed by 3 bases and 1 base, with 5 bases remaining between them. The CDR3 length is 13 residues. CDR1 is SEHNR, CDR2 FQNEAQ, per germline (reference sequence).

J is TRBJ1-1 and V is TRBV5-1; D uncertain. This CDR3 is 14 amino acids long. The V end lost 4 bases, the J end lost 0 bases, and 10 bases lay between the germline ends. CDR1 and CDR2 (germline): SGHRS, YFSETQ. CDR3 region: CASSPQRVNTEAFF. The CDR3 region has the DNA TGCGCCAGCAGCCCCCAGAGGGTGAACACTGAAGCTTTCTTT.

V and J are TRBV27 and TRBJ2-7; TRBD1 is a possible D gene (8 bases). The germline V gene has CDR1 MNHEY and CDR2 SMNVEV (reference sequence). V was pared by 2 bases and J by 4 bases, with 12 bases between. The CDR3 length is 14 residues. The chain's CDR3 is CASSLDRGGYEQYF. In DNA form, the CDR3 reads TGTGCCAGCAGTTTAGACAGGGGAGGGTACGAGCAGTACTTC.

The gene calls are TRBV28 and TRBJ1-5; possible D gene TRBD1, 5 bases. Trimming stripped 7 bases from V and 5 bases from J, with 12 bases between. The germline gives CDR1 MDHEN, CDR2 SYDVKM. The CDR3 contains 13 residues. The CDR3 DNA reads TGTGCCAGCATAGGGGTGTTCGATCAGCCCCAGCATTTT. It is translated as CASIGVFDQPQHF.

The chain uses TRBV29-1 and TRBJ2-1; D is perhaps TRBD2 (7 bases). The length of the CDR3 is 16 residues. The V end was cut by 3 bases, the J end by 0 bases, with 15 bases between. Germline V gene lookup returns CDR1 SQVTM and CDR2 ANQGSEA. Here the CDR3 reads CSVDPRGGASYNEQFF. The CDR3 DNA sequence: TGCAGCGTTGACCCGAGGGGGGGGGCCTCCTACAATGAGCAGTTCTTC.

The CDR3, as DNA: TGTGCCAGCAGTAAATTGACAGGGGGCGTGGATGAGCAGTTCTTC. It specifies CASSKLTGGVDEQFF. This sequence joins TRBV28 and TRBJ2-1, with 10 bases matching TRBD1. CDR3 length: 15 residues. The V and J ends lost 5 bases and 8 bases, in that order; junction bases with no gene match: 9. Germline V gives CDR1 MDHEN, CDR2 SYDVKM.

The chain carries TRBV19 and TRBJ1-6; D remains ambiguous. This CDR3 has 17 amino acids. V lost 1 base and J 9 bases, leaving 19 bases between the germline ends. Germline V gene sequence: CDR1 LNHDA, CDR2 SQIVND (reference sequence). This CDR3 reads CASSIGPRQATGSPLHF. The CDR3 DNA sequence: TGTGCCAGTAGTATAGGTCCGCGCCAGGCTACTGGTTCACCCCTCCACTTT.

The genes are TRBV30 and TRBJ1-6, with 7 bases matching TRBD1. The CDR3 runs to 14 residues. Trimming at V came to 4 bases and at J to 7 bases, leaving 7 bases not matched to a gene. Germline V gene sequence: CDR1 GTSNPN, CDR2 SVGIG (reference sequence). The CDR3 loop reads CAWKAGQKNSPLHF. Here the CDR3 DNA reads TGTGCCTGGAAGGCGGGACAGAAAAATTCACCCCTCCACTTT.

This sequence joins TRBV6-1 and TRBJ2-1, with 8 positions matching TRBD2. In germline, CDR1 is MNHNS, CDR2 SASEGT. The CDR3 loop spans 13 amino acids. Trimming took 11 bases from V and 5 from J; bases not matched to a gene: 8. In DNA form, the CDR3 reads TGTGCCGGATCACTAGCGGAACACAATGAGCAGTTCTTC. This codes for CAGSLAEHNEQFF.

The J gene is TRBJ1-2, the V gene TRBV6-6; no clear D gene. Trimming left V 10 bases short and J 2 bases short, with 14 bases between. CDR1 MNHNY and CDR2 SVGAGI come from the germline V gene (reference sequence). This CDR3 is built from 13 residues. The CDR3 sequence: CATMATRNYGYTF. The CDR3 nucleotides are TGTGCCACCATGGCAACGAGGAACTATGGCTACACCTTC.

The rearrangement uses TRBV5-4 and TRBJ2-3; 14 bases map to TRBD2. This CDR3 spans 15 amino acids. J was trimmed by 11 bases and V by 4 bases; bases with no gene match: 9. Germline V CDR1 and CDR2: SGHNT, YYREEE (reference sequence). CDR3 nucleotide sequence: TGTGCCAGCAGCATAGACGGGACTAGCGGGGGAAAGCAGTATTTT. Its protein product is CASSIDGTSGGKQYF.

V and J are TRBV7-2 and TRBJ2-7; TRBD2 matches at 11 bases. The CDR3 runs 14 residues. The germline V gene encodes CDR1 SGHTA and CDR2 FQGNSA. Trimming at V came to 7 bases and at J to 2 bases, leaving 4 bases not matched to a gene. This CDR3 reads CASKTSGRTYEQYF. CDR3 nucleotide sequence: TGTGCCAGCAAAACTAGCGGGAGAACCTACGAGCAGTACTTC.

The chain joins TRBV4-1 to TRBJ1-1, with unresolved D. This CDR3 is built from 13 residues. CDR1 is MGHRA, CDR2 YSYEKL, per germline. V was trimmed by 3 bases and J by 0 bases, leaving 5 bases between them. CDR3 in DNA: TGCGCCAGCAGCCACGGGGTGAACACTGAAGCTTTCTTT. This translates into CASSHGVNTEAFF.

The CDR3 DNA is TGTGCCAGCAGTTTCGGACAGGGGGTGGGAGGCTACACCTTC. This codes for CASSFGQGVGGYTF. The chain is built from TRBV6-5 and TRBJ1-2, with 10 bases identical to TRBD1. CDR3 length: 14 amino acids. Germline V CDR1 and CDR2: MNHEY, SVGAGI. The ends lost 4 bases at V and 8 bases at J; junction bases unmatched: 7.

The CDR3 sequence: CASSELAKESDTQYF. The CDR3 DNA follows: TGTGCCAGCAGCGAACTAGCGAAGGAGTCAGATACGCAGTATTTT. The gene calls are TRBV7-9 and TRBJ2-3; 7 bases are a match to TRBD2. The CDR3 length is 15 residues. Germline-derived CDR1 and CDR2 are SEHNR and FQNEAQ (reference sequence). V lost 5 bases to trimming and J lost 4 bases; unmatched junction nucleotides: 9.

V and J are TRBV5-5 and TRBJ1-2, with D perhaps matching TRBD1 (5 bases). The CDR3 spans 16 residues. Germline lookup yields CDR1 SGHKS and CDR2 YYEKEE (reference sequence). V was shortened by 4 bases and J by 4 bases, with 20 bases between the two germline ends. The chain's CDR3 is CASSLPDKKPVYGYTF. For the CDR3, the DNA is TGTGCCAGCAGCCTCCCGGACAAGAAGCCGGTCTATGGCTACACCTTC.

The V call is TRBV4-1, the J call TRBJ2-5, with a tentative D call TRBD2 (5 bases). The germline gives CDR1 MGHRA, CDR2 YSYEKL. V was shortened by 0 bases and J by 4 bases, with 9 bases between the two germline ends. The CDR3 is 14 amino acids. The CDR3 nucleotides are TGCGCCAGCAGCCAAGACGGGATTGGAGAGACCCAGTACTTC. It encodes CASSQDGIGETQYF.

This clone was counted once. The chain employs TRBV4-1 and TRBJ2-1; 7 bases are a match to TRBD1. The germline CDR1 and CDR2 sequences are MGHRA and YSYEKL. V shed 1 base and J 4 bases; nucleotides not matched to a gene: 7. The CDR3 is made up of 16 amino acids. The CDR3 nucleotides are TGCGCCAGCAGCCAAGTAAGAGGGACAGCATACAATGAGCAGTTCTTC. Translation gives CASSQVRGTAYNEQFF.

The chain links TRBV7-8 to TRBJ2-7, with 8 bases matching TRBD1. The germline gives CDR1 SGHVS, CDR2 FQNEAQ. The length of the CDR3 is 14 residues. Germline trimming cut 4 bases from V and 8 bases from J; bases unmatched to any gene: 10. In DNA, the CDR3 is TGTGCCAGCAGCTCCTGGGGACAGGAGCTTAAGCAGTACTTC. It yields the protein CASSSWGQELKQYF.